This T cell receptor beta chain originates from a study of identical twins. Comments on this clonotype: Antigen: not known.

TCRdb used MiXCR to reprocess the 5' RACE reads, holding one entry per CDR3 protein. This table has over 500,000 distinct CDR3 sequences, approximately 22% appearing once. Overall study findings and caveats: Fewer insertions marked abundant cord blood beta clonotypes; young adult naive trended weakly, memory not at all.

This same sample was also taken into another study, of T cells expressing NK-cell markers. In that study: HCMV seropositivity marked most of the eight sequenced donors; one was seronegative. NKG2C+ dominant clonotype frequencies in six donors were about 1.0-7.5% of CD8+ T cells.

The sequenced sample consisted of CD4+ T cells sorted from blood. The source of this sequence is a woman aged 18-29 years in good health.

This CDR3 is CASSATGGGEFF. CDR3 sequence (DNA): TGTGCCAGCAGCGCGACGGGCGGGGGGGAGTTCTTC. The chain uses TRBV2 and TRBJ2-1; 9 bases line up with TRBD2. This CDR3 spans 12 amino acids. V shed 6 bases and J 14 bases; nucleotides not matched to a gene: 8. Germline V gene sequence: CDR1 SNHLY, CDR2 FYNNEI.